These 20 T cell receptor beta chains share one sample of origin, sequenced in a study of blood T cell repertoires in COVID-19. The protocol was immunoSEQ multiplex PCR, while the TCRdb copy is restricted to in-frame clones and leaves out a portion. This table holds fewer than 250,000 clones, 76% found once. What was sequenced was PBMCs or T cells enriched from blood (not recorded which). These receptors were obtained from a woman in her forties or fifties with acute COVID-19.

This sequence joins TRBV30 and TRBJ1-4; possible D gene TRBD1, 5 bases. V shed 0 bases and J shed 8 bases, with 10 bases lying between them. The CDR3 totals 13 residues. The germline V gene encodes CDR1 GTSNPN and CDR2 SVGIG (reference sequence). CDR3 DNA sequence: TGTGCCTGGAGTGTACGGAGGGGAGAAAAACTGTTTTTT. It yields the protein CAWSVRRGEKLFF.

The V call is TRBV27, the J call TRBJ1-2, with 8 bases that match TRBD1. J gave up 6 bases and V 3 bases, and 6 bases lay outside the gene matches. The CDR3 is made up of 14 amino acids. Germline CDR1 reads MNHEY; CDR2 reads SMNVEV (reference sequence). The CDR3, as DNA: TGTGCCAGCAGTTTTACAGGGGGAGAGAATGGCTACACCTTC. It specifies CASSFTGGENGYTF.

This rearrangement joins TRBV18 to TRBJ2-7, with 7 nucleotides matching TRBD1. Unmatched junction bases numbered 2, after V lost 3 bases and J lost 6 bases. Germline CDR1 is KGHSH and CDR2 is LQKENI. This CDR3 region has 12 residues. CDR3 nucleotides: TGTGCCAGCTCACCGACAGGGAGCGAGCAGTACGTC. Protein sequence: CASSPTGSEQYV.

The CDR3 DNA reads TGTGCCAGCAGTTTCTCCGGGGGTCCGGCGCAGTATTTT. This gives the protein CASSFSGGPAQYF. The rearrangement uses TRBV28 and TRBJ2-3, with a weak D call TRBD2 (6 bases). CDR1 and CDR2 (germline): MDHEN, SYDVKM. V was trimmed by 3 bases and J by 10 bases, leaving 14 bases between them. This CDR3 has 13 residues.

This clone has just one count. The chain couples TRBV20-1 to TRBJ1-2, with D perhaps matching TRBD1 (6 bases). This CDR3 has 11 residues. CDR1 and CDR2 from the germline V gene are DFQATT and SNEGSKA (reference sequence). V dropped 5 bases and J dropped 5 bases, with 9 bases sitting between them. In DNA, the CDR3 is TGCAGTGCTGGACAGCGATATGGCTACACCTTC. Translated: CSAGQRYGYTF.

This chain uses TRBV10-3 with TRBJ2-7, with TRBD1 matching over 8 bases. Germline V gene sequence: CDR1 ENHRY, CDR2 SYGVKD. The CDR3 runs 14 residues. The J segment lost 7 bases and the V segment lost 5 bases, leaving 10 bases of the junction unmatched. The DNA for the CDR3 is TGTGCCATCAGTTCGCCTCAGGGGGCGGGGGAGCAGTACGTC. Its translation: CAISSPQGAGEQYV.

The chain's CDR3 is CASSQEVNRGTGELFF. In nucleotides, the CDR3 is TGTGCCAGCAGCCAAGAGGTCAACCGGGGCACCGGGGAGCTGTTTTTT. This rearrangement joins TRBV4-2 to TRBJ2-2; weak D call: TRBD2 (5 bases). The V end was cut by 0 bases, the J end by 4 bases, with 12 bases between. The germline CDR1 and CDR2 sequences are LGHNA and YNFKEQ. This CDR3 spans 16 amino acids.

This chain connects TRBV7-9 to TRBJ2-5, with a tentative D call TRBD2 (5 bases). Per germline, CDR1 SEHNR and CDR2 FQNEAQ (reference sequence). Trimming cost V 0 bases and J 5 bases, with 7 bases left between them. The CDR3 loop spans 13 amino acids. The CDR3 loop reads CASSLAGGETQYF. For the CDR3, the DNA is TGTGCCAGCAGCTTAGCGGGCGGGGAGACCCAGTACTTC.

The rearrangement joins TRBV28 to TRBJ2-7, with D tentatively TRBD1 (6 bases). Germline V gene lookup returns CDR1 MDHEN and CDR2 SYDVKM. There are 15 residues in the CDR3. V gave up 6 bases and J gave up 5 bases, with 20 bases separating them. The chain's CDR3 is CASSPGAAGADEQYV. CDR3 nucleotide sequence: TGTGCCAGCAGCCCTGGGGCGGCAGGGGCGGACGAGCAGTACGTC.

The J gene is TRBJ2-3, the V gene TRBV18; TRBD1 is a possible D gene (6 bases). The V gene lost 5 bases and the J gene lost 2 bases, with 8 bases spanning the gap. The CDR3 extends over 13 amino acids. Germline V CDR1 and CDR2: KGHSH, LQKENI. Here the CDR3 reads CASSKGVTDTQYF. The CDR3 bases are TGTGCCAGCTCAAAGGGGGTCACAGATACGCAGTATTTT.

This chain uses TRBV6-1 with TRBJ2-7; 8 bases fit TRBD1. The CDR3 runs 12 residues. J gave up 6 bases and V 3 bases, and 1 base lay outside the gene matches. Germline V gives CDR1 MNHNS, CDR2 SASEGT. As DNA, the CDR3 is TGTGCCAGCAGTGAGACAGGGGTCGAGCAGTACGTC. Encoded protein: CASSETGVEQYV.

V usage is TRBV19 and J usage is TRBJ1-4; 8 bases are shared with TRBD1. Germline CDR1 LNHDA, CDR2 SQIVND (reference sequence). The J segment lost 8 bases and the V segment lost 6 bases, leaving 5 bases of the junction unmatched. This CDR3 region has 13 residues. The CDR3 nucleotides are TGTGCCAGTAGACGCCACAGGGGGGAAAAACTGTTTTTT. It codes for CASRRHRGEKLFF.

This rearrangement joins TRBV10-1 to TRBJ1-2, with TRBD1 matching 7 bases. The CDR3 covers 15 residues. V was pared by 3 bases and J by 7 bases, with 11 bases of the junction left unmatched. From germline, CDR1 is WNHNN and CDR2 SYGVQD (reference sequence). Written as DNA, the CDR3 is TGCGCCAGCAGTGACACGACAGGGATGCGTGTTGGCTACACCTTC. Translating gives CASSDTTGMRVGYTF.

J is TRBJ1-2 and V is TRBV5-6; D unresolved. The V gene lost 0 bases and the J gene lost 9 bases, with 12 bases spanning the gap. Germline lookup yields CDR1 SGHDT and CDR2 YYEEEE. The CDR3 runs to 13 residues. DNA for the CDR3: TGTGCCAGCAGCTTGGCCTTTGGGGAGCGCTACACCTTC. This gives the protein CASSLAFGERYTF. Drawing the rest from reference TRBV5-6 and TRBJ1-2, the complete variable domain is DAGVTQSPTHLIKTRGQQVTLRCSPKSGHDTVSWYQQALGQGPQFIFQYYEEEERQRGNFPDRFSGHQFPNYSSELNVNALLLGDSALYLCASSLAFGERYTFGSGTRLTVV.

The chain has TRBV6-5 and TRBJ2-7, with no clear D. Germline CDR1 MNHEY, CDR2 SVGAGI. The CDR3 spans 14 residues. V was clipped by 10 bases and J by 2 bases, with 18 bases between them. The CDR3 sequence: CATARSQGAYEQYV. In DNA, the CDR3 is TGTGCCACGGCACGGTCCCAAGGAGCCTACGAGCAGTACGTC.

The chain links TRBV7-9 to TRBJ1-1; TRBD1 matches 8 bases. CDR1 SEHNR and CDR2 FQNEAQ come from the germline V gene (reference sequence). The CDR3 covers 15 residues. V lost 3 bases, J lost 1 base, and 4 bases stayed unmatched. The CDR3 spells CASSLDRARNTEAFF. In DNA, the CDR3 is TGTGCCAGCAGCTTGGACAGGGCCAGGAACACTGAAGCTTTCTTT.

The count of this clone is one. The chain carries TRBV19 and TRBJ1-5, with TRBD1 matching over 7 bases. The trim removed 9 bases at V and 7 bases at J, leaving 15 bases unmatched. The CDR3 contains 15 residues. Germline CDR1 and CDR2: LNHDA and SQIVND (reference sequence). The DNA for the CDR3 is TGTGCCAGCCGATCCGGGGACAGCTATAGCCAGCCCCAGCATTTT. It yields the protein CASRSGDSYSQPQHF.

The V call is TRBV14, the J call TRBJ2-5, with TRBD1 matching over 8 bases. Germline CDR1 and CDR2: SGHDN and FVKESK. The CDR3 contains 15 residues. V trimming: 2 bases; J trimming: 3 bases; junction bases outside the gene matches: 5. Written as DNA, the CDR3 is TGTGCCAGCAGCCAATGGGGACAGGTTAAAGAGACCCAGTACTTC. Its protein product is CASSQWGQVKETQYF.

The chain joins TRBV28 to TRBJ1-5; D possibly corresponds to TRBD1 (6 bases). With 7 bases removed from V and 3 bases from J, the gap between germline ends came to 13 bases. CDR3 length: 14 residues. The germline V gene has CDR1 MDHEN and CDR2 SYDVKM. The CDR3 DNA follows: TGTGCCAGCACCGTGGACAGAAACAATCAGCCCCAGCATTTT. This gives the protein CASTVDRNNQPQHF.

This sequence joins TRBV2 and TRBJ1-1; possible D gene TRBD1, 5 bases. The germline V and J ends were trimmed by 3 bases and 0 bases, with 8 bases remaining between them. Germline values: CDR1 SNHLY, CDR2 FYNNEI. This CDR3 contains 14 residues. CDR3 nucleotide sequence: TGTGCCAGCAGTGATCCCAGGGTGAACACTGAAGCTTTCTTT. This codes for CASSDPRVNTEAFF. The full variable domain, rest sourced from reference TRBV2 and TRBJ1-1, is EPEVTQTPSHQVTQMGQEVILRCVPISNHLYFYWYRQILGQKVEFLVSFYNNEISEKSEIFDDQFSVERPDGSNFTLKIRSTKLEDSAMYFCASSDPRVNTEAFFGQGTRLTVV.